This TCR beta chain derives from a study of graft-versus-host responses after intestinal transplantation. Trimming stripped 1 base from V and 2 bases from J, with 6 bases between. This CDR3 spans 13 amino acids. Germline CDR1 is LGHNA and CDR2 is YSLEER. Profiling relied on immunoSEQ multiplex PCR, and the TCRdb table lists in-frame clones only, not all of them. The sample lists more than 100,000 clones, approximately 96% seen once, with around 3.3% in the top ten. On this clone: Its antigen is not known.

The input for sequencing was unstimulated CD8+ T cells sorted from spleen or lymph node cells, taken before intestinal transplant. This sequence originates from a human donor who received an intestinal transplant. The chain is built from TRBV4-3 and TRBJ2-7; D unresolved. The CDR3 sequence: CASSQVVTYEQYF. The CDR3 region has the DNA TGCGCCAGCAGCCAAGTCGTAACCTACGAGCAGTACTTC.